This entry lists 7 T cell receptor beta chains sequenced from one sample in a study of regulatory T cells in long-lasting Graves disease. CDR3-region Arm-PCR and iRepertoire HTBI primers produced the TCR beta libraries. TCRdb fed the multiplex PCR reads into MiXCR, producing one record per CDR3 protein. The sample records almost 450,000 distinct CDR3 sequences, about a sixth being singletons. The time point denotes: newly diagnosed GD, antithyroid drugs for less than 3 months. Researchers made the TCR library from RNA that was extracted from PBMCs. In addition, the sample was reused for a study of T cells in Graves' hyperthyroidism and ophthalmopathy.

Source: peripheral blood mononuclear cells (PBMCs), taken at new diagnosis, from a patient treated with antithyroid drugs. Receptor source: a woman aged 30 to 39 with Graves disease.

A note on this clonotype: The junction departs from germline at one end; a sequencing error may be responsible. The chain couples TRBV6-1 to TRBJ2-1, with a possible D match to TRBD2 (5 bases). This CDR3 region has 16 residues. The germline gives CDR1 MNHNS, CDR2 SASEGT. As DNA, the CDR3 is TGTGCCAGCAGCGAAGGAGGAGGCTTAGGCTACAATGAGCAGTTCTTC. Translation gives CASSEGGGLGYNEQFF.

The CDR3 sequence is CASSEGSGSPGYGYTF. Written as DNA, the CDR3 is TGTGCCAGCAGTGAAGGGTCAGGGAGCCCGGGCTATGGCTACACCTTC. This chain joins TRBV6-1 and TRBJ1-2; D is possibly TRBD1 (5 bases). Germline V gene sequence: CDR1 MNHNS, CDR2 SASEGT. The CDR3 runs 16 residues. Trimming left V 1 base short and J 4 bases short, with 16 bases between.

This clonotype was seen repeatedly, ten times or more. CDR3 region: CASSLSDSLLHEQFF. The CDR3 nucleotides read TGTGCCAGCAGTTTATCGGACAGCCTGTTGCATGAGCAGTTCTTC. The chain links TRBV28 to TRBJ2-1, with a tentative D call TRBD1 (6 bases). Germline V gene lookup returns CDR1 MDHEN and CDR2 SYDVKM. The CDR3 spans 15 residues. Trimming took off 1 base at V and 8 bases at J, with 15 bases between the two ends.

This clonotype was observed many times. The V call is TRBV28, the J call TRBJ1-4, with a weak D call TRBD1 (6 bases). Trimming stripped 4 bases from V and 8 bases from J, with 14 bases between. CDR1 is MDHEN and CDR2 is SYDVKM in the germline V gene. This CDR3 is 14 amino acids long. In DNA form, the CDR3 reads TGTGCCAGCAGTTCACTACAGGGAGAAGAAAAACTGTTTTTT. Protein product: CASSSLQGEEKLFF.

The chain uses TRBV20-1 and TRBJ2-1; D not certain. CDR1 is DFQATT, CDR2 SNEGSKA, per germline (reference sequence). The CDR3 length is 15 residues. The V and J ends lost 6 bases and 0 bases respectively, with 15 bases between them. The CDR3 DNA sequence: TGCAGTGCCCGAGCCGCGGCCACCTCCTACAATGAGCAGTTCTTC. It codes for CSARAAATSYNEQFF.

Many counts were recorded for this clonotype. The chain recombines TRBV3-1 with TRBJ1-2, with D perhaps matching TRBD1 (5 bases). Trimming stripped 4 bases from V and 7 bases from J, with 13 bases between. CDR1 LGHDT and CDR2 YNNKEL come from the germline V gene (reference sequence). The CDR3 is 13 residues long. The CDR3 region has the DNA TGTGCCAGCAGCCCTCCGGGACTCTTTGGCTACACCTTC. Protein: CASSPPGLFGYTF.

V gene TRBV7-3 combines with J gene TRBJ2-1, with 12 positions matching TRBD2. This CDR3 contains 17 residues. CDR1 and CDR2 from the germline V gene are SGHTA and FQGTGA. J was trimmed by 9 bases and V by 3 bases; bases with no gene match: 12. DNA for the CDR3: TGTGCCAGCAGCTTTTCTACCGGACTAGCGGGATTTCCTGAGCAGTTCTTC. Its translation: CASSFSTGLAGFPEQFF.